This TCR beta chain was sequenced in a study of cytomegalovirus exposure and HLA in healthy donors. Amplification used 60 Vbeta primers and 13 Jbeta primers. Data came from immunoSEQ multiplex PCR; TCRdb stores just in-frame clones and leaves some out. This sample yields approximately 150,000 clones, of which about 75% are seen a single time; approximately 2.3% belongs to the top ten. Germline V gene sequence: CDR1 SGHTA, CDR2 FQGNSA. The V gene lost 1 base and the J gene lost 2 bases, with 9 bases spanning the gap. This CDR3 is 14 amino acids long. This clone was detected only once. The antigen is not known. Findings of the study overall: Testing in vitro showed a few CMV-associated chains specific for CMV antigens.

The V and J genes are TRBV7-2 and TRBJ2-7, with D perhaps TRBD1 (5 bases). The sequenced material came from PBMCs. This TCR derives from a female donor in good health and CMV-seronegative. The CDR3 spells CASSLVRETYEQYF. The CDR3 DNA follows: TGTGCCAGCAGCTTAGTCAGGGAAACCTACGAGCAGTACTTC.